Following are 18 T cell receptor beta chains from one sample sequenced in a study of Ad26.COV2.S vaccination and SARS-CoV-2 variants. Treatment here: about 20 received Ad26.COV2.S at low or high dose, single or two shots; about 5 received placebo; per-sample allocation not given. All samples were drawn on day 63, counting from the first vaccine or placebo injection. Some clones are missing from TCRdb's copy, which holds only in-frame ones; the method was immunoSEQ multiplex PCR. The sample has about 260,000 clones, about 83% seen once. Material: peripheral blood, obtained in a trial of Ad26.COV2.S vaccine versus placebo. These TCRs come from a person aged 18 to 59 who received the Ad26.COV2.S COVID-19 vaccine or a placebo.

The chain couples TRBV4-1 to TRBJ1-5; 10 nucleotides agree with TRBD1. This CDR3 has 16 amino acids. Germline trimming cut 1 base from V and 6 bases from J; bases unmatched to any gene: 6. Germline V gene lookup returns CDR1 MGHRA and CDR2 YSYEKL. The CDR3 region has the DNA TGCGCCAGCAGCCAAGGGTGGGGACAGGGGCCTCAGCCCCAGCATTTT. Its translation: CASSQGWGQGPQPQHF.

The J gene is TRBJ2-1, the V gene TRBV11-2, with D possibly matching TRBD2 (5 bases). V was cut by 5 bases and J by 8 bases, with 16 bases left in between. Germline V CDR1 and CDR2: SGHAT, FQNNGV. This CDR3 has 14 residues. The CDR3 sequence: CASSPGLAGYEQFF. CDR3 DNA: TGTGCCAGCAGCCCGGGCCTAGCCGGGTATGAGCAGTTCTTC.

This rearrangement joins TRBV25-1 to TRBJ1-6, with 7 bases that match TRBD1. Germline V gene sequence: CDR1 MGHDK, CDR2 SYGVNS. This CDR3 has 13 residues. The V segment lost 7 bases and the J segment 10 bases; nucleotides outside the gene matches: 7. The CDR3 DNA reads as TGTGCCAGCAAAAAGACAGGGTTATCACCCCTCCACTTT. Protein sequence: CASKKTGLSPLHF.

This clone was seen just once. This chain links TRBV5-4 with TRBJ2-1; 8 nucleotides align to TRBD2. The CDR3 is made up of 16 amino acids. Per germline, CDR1 SGHNT and CDR2 YYREEE (reference sequence). V was clipped by 1 base and J by 0 bases; unmatched bases: 3. The CDR3 nucleotides are TGTGCCAGCAGCTTGCAAGCGGGGGTCTCCTACAATGAGCAGTTCTTC. It yields the protein CASSLQAGVSYNEQFF.

This chain joins TRBV19 and TRBJ1-5; D remains unclear. This CDR3 has 15 amino acids. Germline V gene data show CDR1 as LNHDA and CDR2 as SQIVND (reference sequence). The V end was cut by 0 bases, the J end by 4 bases, with 10 bases between. CDR3 sequence (DNA): TGTGCCAGTAGTATAGAGGGGAAGACTAATCAGCCCCAGCATTTT. It encodes CASSIEGKTNQPQHF.

This chain uses TRBV12-3 or TRBV12-4 with TRBJ1-5; D is unclear. Trimming left V 6 bases short and J 8 bases short, with 8 bases between. CDR3 size: 11 residues. The CDR3 loop is CASSSGKPQHF. The CDR3 DNA reads TGTGCCAGCAGCTCCGGGAAGCCCCAGCATTTT.

The chain carries TRBV7-9 and TRBJ2-1; 8 bases align to TRBD2. The CDR3 loop spans 18 amino acids. V lost 1 base to trimming and J lost 3 bases; unmatched junction nucleotides: 11. Germline V CDR1 and CDR2: SEHNR, FQNEAQ (reference sequence). The CDR3 bases are TGTGCCAGCAGCTTAGACTATCCAGGACTAGCTTTCTACAATGAGCAGTTCTTC. It codes for CASSLDYPGLAFYNEQFF.

V and J are TRBV27 and TRBJ2-1; 7 bases align to TRBD1. The germline V gene encodes CDR1 MNHEY and CDR2 SMNVEV (reference sequence). The CDR3 has 15 residues. J was trimmed by 8 bases and V by 5 bases; bases with no gene match: 12. The DNA for the CDR3 is TGTGCCAGCAGTCCCCGTAGGGGGCTTGGAGATGAGCAGTTCTTC. This translates into CASSPRRGLGDEQFF.

The chain joins TRBV7-6 to TRBJ2-5; 11 nucleotides line up with TRBD2. The CDR3 contains 15 residues. V shed 5 bases and J 6 bases; nucleotides not matched to a gene: 8. Germline CDR1 reads SGHVS; CDR2 reads FNYEAQ. CDR3 sequence (DNA): TGTGCCAGCAGCCCTTTAGCGGGGGGGCCAAAGACCCAGTACTTC. Amino acids: CASSPLAGGPKTQYF.

The chain joins TRBV10-3 to TRBJ2-1; 10 bases fit TRBD1. The V segment lost 5 bases and the J segment 6 bases; nucleotides outside the gene matches: 10. Per the germline V gene, CDR1 is ENHRY and CDR2 is SYGVKD. The CDR3 totals 16 residues. The CDR3 DNA sequence: TGTGCCATCAGTCGACGGTCGGGACAGGGGTCCAATGAGCAGTTCTTC. Translating gives CAISRRSGQGSNEQFF.

V and J are TRBV27 and TRBJ2-1; 10 bases match TRBD2. CDR1 is MNHEY and CDR2 is SMNVEV in the germline V gene (reference sequence). Trimming removed 1 base from V and 7 bases from J; junction bases left unmatched: 7. The CDR3 contains 16 residues. This CDR3 is CASSLFPSGGINEQFF. As DNA, the CDR3 is TGTGCCAGCAGTTTATTTCCTAGCGGGGGTATAAATGAGCAGTTCTTC.

The chain carries TRBV7-9 and TRBJ1-1; D gene uncertain. Germline CDR1 is SEHNR and CDR2 is FQNEAQ (reference sequence). The ends were cut back, 0 bases at V and 0 bases at J, with 8 bases in the middle. The length of the CDR3 is 15 residues. The CDR3 here is CASSLAPGMNTEAFF. In DNA, the CDR3 is TGTGCCAGCAGCTTAGCGCCGGGGATGAACACTGAAGCTTTCTTT.

This clone was picked up a small number of times. The chain is built from TRBV7-9 and TRBJ1-6; the D is unclear. CDR3 length equals 13 residues. CDR1 SEHNR and CDR2 FQNEAQ come from the germline V gene (reference sequence). Trimming took off 4 bases at V and 13 bases at J, with 14 bases between the two ends. The CDR3 loop is CASSSQPLAPLHF. CDR3 DNA: TGTGCCAGCAGCTCCCAACCCCTAGCGCCCCTCCACTTT.

The chain couples TRBV7-8 to TRBJ2-5; 8 bases match TRBD1. V shed 5 bases, J shed 3 bases, and the junction held 2 bases outside the gene matches. The germline V gene has CDR1 SGHVS and CDR2 FQNEAQ. The CDR3 has 13 amino acids. Here the CDR3 reads CASSLDREETQYF. The CDR3 nucleotides read TGTGCCAGCAGCCTGGACAGGGAAGAGACCCAGTACTTC.

This rearrangement joins TRBV24-1 to TRBJ2-2; D is uncertain. Germline lookup yields CDR1 KGHDR and CDR2 SFDVKD. The CDR3 totals 16 residues. V was cut by 3 bases and J by 0 bases, with 10 bases left in between. The CDR3 region has the DNA TGTGCCACCAGTGATGTGACACCTGCGAACACCGGGGAGCTGTTTTTT. Its protein product is CATSDVTPANTGELFF.

This chain links TRBV4-1 with TRBJ1-2, with TRBD1 identical over 8 bases. Germline values: CDR1 MGHRA, CDR2 YSYEKL. After removal of 1 base from V and 8 bases from J, the junction contained 6 bases not matched to a gene. The CDR3 spans 14 residues. The CDR3 here is CASSQVGTGTGYTF. The CDR3 DNA sequence: TGCGCCAGCAGCCAAGTTGGGACAGGCACGGGCTACACCTTC.

This clone was recorded only once. The chain combines TRBV4-1 with TRBJ1-2; D is undetermined. Trimming pared 0 bases from V and 8 bases from J, leaving 13 bases between. The CDR3 is made up of 14 amino acids. Per the germline V gene, CDR1 is MGHRA and CDR2 is YSYEKL. The CDR3: CASSQEGRANGYTF. CDR3 DNA: TGCGCCAGCAGCCAAGAGGGTAGGGCGAACGGCTACACCTTC.

This chain connects TRBV2 to TRBJ2-5, with a tentative D call TRBD2 (5 bases). CDR1 and CDR2 (germline): SNHLY, FYNNEI. Trimming took 6 bases from V and 1 from J, leaving 15 bases between them. The CDR3 consists of 15 residues. CDR3 nucleotide sequence: TGTGCCAGCAGGGGATTACCCGGACTCCAAGAGACCCAGTACTTC. This gives the protein CASRGLPGLQETQYF.